This entry concerns a single TCR beta chain. The entry originates in a study of cytomegalovirus exposure and HLA in healthy donors. PCR employed 60 Vbeta and 13 Jbeta primers. Some clones are missing from TCRdb's copy, which holds only in-frame ones; the method was immunoSEQ multiplex PCR. The specimen's table records under 250,000 clones. This TCR came from a girl aged 2-10 years in good health and CMV-seropositive. Input material: PBMCs.

Here the CDR3 DNA reads TGTGCCAGCAGCTTGGATGGGAGGCCCAGACGGTACCAAGAGACCCAGTACTTC. Protein: CASSLDGRPRRYQETQYF. This chain uses TRBV5-4 with TRBJ2-5; D is possibly TRBD2 (6 bases). This CDR3 comprises 18 residues. Germline loops: CDR1 SGHNT, CDR2 YYREEE (reference sequence). Trimming took off 0 bases at V and 0 bases at J, with 18 bases between the two ends. Drawing the rest from reference TRBV5-4 and TRBJ2-5, the complete variable domain is ETGVTQSPTHLIKTRGQQVTLRCSSQSGHNTVSWYQQALGQGPQFIFQYYREEENGRGNFPPRFSGLQFPNYSSELNVNALELDDSALYLCASSLDGRPRRYQETQYFGPGTRLLVL.